Described below is a single T cell receptor (beta chain) sequence and its context. Its cognate antigen is unknown. The sample comes from a study of regulatory T cells in long-lasting Graves disease. Both iRepertoire HTBI primers and Arm-PCR of CDR3 regions were used to build the TCR beta libraries. Source study methods: Sequenced samples collectively carried roughly 60 TRBV and 14 TRBJ segments. TCRdb recomputed calls from the multiplex PCR reads with MiXCR, one row per CDR3 protein. The V and J calls and clone size come from TCRdb's table, not from the authors' own analysis. The table includes about 290,000 distinct CDR3 sequences, roughly a fifth detected once. As to time point: persistent/refractory GD, antithyroid drugs over 5 years with positive TRAb. Construction of the TCR library relied on RNA isolated from PBMCs. All patients originated from an endocrinology department located in Xi'an, China.

Study-level findings and limits: TRBV28, TRBJ1-2 and TRBJ2-5 emerged as the favored segments in persistent disease. The study found lower TCR diversity in persistent Graves' patients than in newly diagnosed ones.

Germline V gene sequence: CDR1 LNHDA, CDR2 SQIVND (reference sequence). This CDR3 region has 15 residues. The V and J ends lost 3 bases and 14 bases respectively, with 20 bases between them. The V call is TRBV19, the J call TRBJ1-6; no firm D call. Specimen: peripheral blood mononuclear cells (PBMCs), collected when the disease was refractory, from a patient treated with antithyroid drugs. The receptor was isolated from a female donor with Graves disease. CDR3 coding DNA: TGTGCCAGTAGTATCGGGTCCCACCGGGGAGTCGCCCTCCACTTT. The encoded protein is CASSIGSHRGVALHF.